These 17 T cell receptor beta chains originate from one sample sequenced in a study of shared clonotypes between healthy human individuals. Positively selected for CCR7, the CD45RO-negative cells used as naive CD8 cells excluded terminally differentiated effector memory CD45RA+ cells. Clones were sequenced by immunoSEQ multiplex PCR, and TCRdb holds only the in-frame ones, with some missing. The table records about 820,000 clones, about 92% of them present only once. Input material: naive CD8+ T cells sorted from blood. All receptors come from a man aged 30 to 39 in good health.

The chain is built from TRBV6-5 and TRBJ2-5; D gene unclear. The V and J ends lost 5 bases and 4 bases respectively, with 8 bases between them. CDR3 size: 12 residues. Germline V gene lookup returns CDR1 MNHEY and CDR2 SVGAGI. The chain's CDR3 is CASSGLGETQYF. The CDR3 DNA sequence: TGTGCCAGCAGTGGATTGGGAGAGACCCAGTACTTC.

In DNA form, the CDR3 reads TGTGCCAGCAGTATACTAGCGGGGACAGATGAGCAGTTCTTC. Amino acid sequence: CASSILAGTDEQFF. The rearrangement links TRBV6-5 to TRBJ2-1; 10 bases agree with TRBD2. Germline assignment: CDR1 MNHEY and CDR2 SVGAGI. J lost 8 bases, V lost 5 bases, and 6 bases had no gene match. The CDR3 length is 14 residues.

V is TRBV7-9 and J is TRBJ2-2; D gene ambiguous. The germline V gene has CDR1 SEHNR and CDR2 FQNEAQ (reference sequence). Trimming removed 3 bases from V and 1 base from J, with 15 bases in between. The CDR3 spans 17 residues. DNA for the CDR3: TGTGCCAGCAGCTTCCCCGCTAGAATTGAGAACACCGGGGAGCTGTTTTTT. Protein sequence: CASSFPARIENTGELFF.

This clone has just a few counts. The genes are TRBV27 and TRBJ2-2; TRBD2 agrees at 10 bases. Trimming at V came to 2 bases and at J to 4 bases, leaving 7 bases not matched to a gene. Germline CDR1 reads MNHEY; CDR2 reads SMNVEV (reference sequence). The CDR3 has 17 amino acids. This CDR3 reads CASSLQVGLATTGELFF. The CDR3 DNA follows: TGTGCCAGCAGTTTACAGGTGGGACTAGCGACCACCGGGGAGCTGTTTTTT.

This sequence joins TRBV5-4 and TRBJ2-1; perhaps TRBD2 as D (6 bases). Trimming removed 0 bases at V and 5 bases at J, with 12 bases between. This CDR3 comprises 15 residues. In germline, CDR1 is SGHNT, CDR2 YYREEE (reference sequence). CDR3 loop: CASSLELALNNEQFF. CDR3 coding DNA: TGTGCCAGCAGCTTGGAGCTAGCGCTTAACAATGAGCAGTTCTTC.

The rearrangement links TRBV7-9 to TRBJ2-1; perhaps TRBD1 as D (6 bases). Per germline, CDR1 SEHNR and CDR2 FQNEAQ (reference sequence). V was trimmed by 5 bases and J by 5 bases, leaving 10 bases between them. There are 13 residues in the CDR3. Here the CDR3 reads CASSPRDNNEQFF. The CDR3 DNA sequence: TGTGCCAGCAGCCCCCGGGACAACAATGAGCAGTTCTTC.

This clone showed up just once. V gene TRBV28 combines with J gene TRBJ1-5, with D perhaps matching TRBD1 (6 bases). Trimming removed 2 bases at V and 5 bases at J, with 10 bases between. The CDR3 totals 14 residues. In germline, CDR1 is MDHEN, CDR2 SYDVKM. DNA for the CDR3: TGTGCCAGCAGTTTACTGGACAGTGATCAGCCCCAGCATTTT. This encodes CASSLLDSDQPQHF.

J is TRBJ2-5 and V is TRBV7-9; 7 bases agree with TRBD1. Trimming cost V 6 bases and J 5 bases; bases outside gene matches: 15. Germline loops: CDR1 SEHNR, CDR2 FQNEAQ (reference sequence). CDR3 size: 16 residues. The CDR3 region is CASSNEVTGLGETQYF. The CDR3 region has the DNA TGTGCCAGCAGTAACGAGGTGACAGGGTTAGGGGAGACCCAGTACTTC.

The V and J genes are TRBV5-8 and TRBJ2-7; 8 nucleotides line up with TRBD1. The CDR3 is made up of 14 amino acids. V lost 0 bases, J lost 4 bases, and 3 bases stayed unmatched. CDR1 and CDR2 from the germline V gene are SGHTS and YDEGEE. The CDR3, as DNA: TGTGCCAGCAGCTTGGGACAGGGGTATTACGAGCAGTACTTC. The encoded protein is CASSLGQGYYEQYF.

The CDR3 bases are TGTGCCAGCAGCGTTCGGGACACAGACACCGGGGAGCTGTTTTTT. Amino acid sequence: CASSVRDTDTGELFF. This sequence joins TRBV9 and TRBJ2-2; the D gene is possibly TRBD1 (6 bases). The CDR3 has 15 residues. V dropped 2 bases and J dropped 3 bases, with 11 bases sitting between them. Germline CDR1 and CDR2: SGDLS and YYNGEE. The full variable domain, with the rest looked up from reference TRBV9 and TRBJ2-2, is DSGVTQTPKHLITATGQRVTLRCSPRSGDLSVYWYQQSLDQGLQFLIQYYNGEERAKGNILERFSAQQFPDLHSELNLSSLELGDSALYFCASSVRDTDTGELFFGEGSRLTVL.

The chain couples TRBV15 to TRBJ1-2; 12 bases fit TRBD1. Germline V gene sequence: CDR1 LNHNV, CDR2 YYDKDF (reference sequence). This CDR3 is built from 17 residues. V shed 0 bases, J shed 6 bases, and the junction held 8 bases outside the gene matches. CDR3 sequence: CATSRDTTGQGADGYTF. CDR3 DNA: TGTGCCACCAGCAGAGATACCACGGGACAGGGGGCAGATGGCTACACCTTC.

The V call is TRBV9, the J call TRBJ1-2; 8 nucleotides match TRBD1. From germline, CDR1 is SGDLS and CDR2 YYNGEE. The CDR3 loop spans 16 amino acids. V gave up 0 bases and J gave up 8 bases; unmatched junction bases: 12. CDR3 amino acids: CASSVDWTGTEGGYTF. In DNA, the CDR3 is TGTGCCAGCAGCGTAGATTGGACAGGGACCGAAGGGGGCTACACCTTC.

The V call is TRBV10-3, the J call TRBJ2-7, with D perhaps TRBD1 (6 bases). CDR1 and CDR2 (germline): ENHRY, SYGVKD. Between the trimmed V and J ends, which lost 0 bases and 3 bases, there was a span of 9 bases. This CDR3 has 14 residues. The CDR3 DNA sequence: TGTGCCATCAGTGAGTCGACAGGAGACTACGAGCAGTACTTC. Amino acid sequence: CAISESTGDYEQYF.

In the case of this clone: Additional DNA sequences in this sample encode the identical CDR3. The chain links TRBV4-1 to TRBJ2-7; TRBD1 is a possible D gene (5 bases). Germline-derived CDR1 and CDR2 are MGHRA and YSYEKL. The CDR3 covers 13 residues. Trimming cost V 1 base and J 2 bases, with 6 bases left between them. The CDR3 protein is CASSQGGTYEQYF. The CDR3 DNA reads as TGCGCCAGCAGCCAAGGGGGCACCTACGAGCAGTACTTC.

Regarding this clone: Distinct nucleotide sequences in the sample also encode this CDR3. The chain couples TRBV27 to TRBJ2-7; no clear D gene. This CDR3 has 13 residues. Germline loops: CDR1 MNHEY, CDR2 SMNVEV (reference sequence). Trimming stripped 0 bases from V and 2 bases from J, with 5 bases between. Written as DNA, the CDR3 is TGTGCCAGCAGTTTATCGGATACCTACGAGCAGTACTTC. Encoded protein: CASSLSDTYEQYF.

The V call is TRBV11-3, the J call TRBJ2-5, with a weak D call TRBD1 (5 bases). The CDR3 runs to 13 residues. V gave up 4 bases and J gave up 5 bases, with 11 bases separating them. The germline V gene has CDR1 SGHNT and CDR2 YENEEA. DNA for the CDR3: TGTGCCAGCAGCTATGGGGCGTGGGAGACCCAGTACTTC. It encodes CASSYGAWETQYF.

J is TRBJ2-3 and V is TRBV30; D is perhaps TRBD1 (5 bases). Trimming pared 5 bases from V and 4 bases from J, leaving 10 bases between. The CDR3 extends over 12 amino acids. The germline CDR1 and CDR2 sequences are GTSNPN and SVGIG (reference sequence). Here the CDR3 DNA reads TGTGCCTGGGCACTCAGGGCAGATACGCAGTATTTT. As protein: CAWALRADTQYF.